Listed below are T cell receptor beta chains from one sample, sequenced in a study of Ad26.COV2.S vaccination and SARS-CoV-2 variants. Some clones are missing from TCRdb's copy, which holds only in-frame ones; the method was immunoSEQ multiplex PCR. Of some 410,000 clones in the sample, about nine tenths were seen once. The sequencing used peripheral blood, collected in a trial of Ad26.COV2.S vaccine versus placebo. The receptors originated from a person between 18 and 59 years old who received the Ad26.COV2.S COVID-19 vaccine or a placebo. The CDR3 runs from the conserved cysteine through the conserved F or W. The D gene is left open where the match is weak. Size values are once, few and many counts, or a class for expanded clones, and some rows have none.

j_call | v_call | d_call | clone_size | cdr3_aa | cdr3_nt
TRBJ1-5 | TRBV7-9 | - | - | CASSPDAGYGNQPQHF | TGTGCCAGCAGCCCTGACGCCGGGTACGGCAATCAGCCCCAGCATTTT
TRBJ2-5 | TRBV5-1 | - | - | CASSPEQETQYF | TGCGCCAGCAGCCCAGAGCAAGAGACCCAGTACTTC
TRBJ2-5 | TRBV5-1 | - | - | CASSLEDGRKETQYF | TGCGCCAGCAGCTTGGAAGACGGTCGAAAAGAGACCCAGTACTTC
TRBJ1-2 | TRBV6-2/TRBV6-3 | - | once | CASTPTDVYGYTF | TGTGCCAGCACCCCGACAGATGTCTATGGCTACACCTTC
TRBJ2-6 | TRBV9 | TRBD2 | - | CASSATTSVPSRGANVLTF | TGTGCCAGCAGCGCTACGACTAGCGTCCCATCTCGGGGGGCCAACGTCCTGACTTTC
TRBJ1-5 | TRBV6-1 | - | once | CASSEGFSIGQTQHF | TGTGCCAGCAGTGAAGGATTCTCTATAGGACAGACCCAGCATTTT
TRBJ2-7 | TRBV27 | - | - | CASSSLYLGQSSYEQYF | TGTGCCAGCAGTTCCCTATACCTCGGACAGAGCTCCTACGAGCAGTACTTC
TRBJ2-4 | TRBV19 | TRBD2 | - | CASSSQGLAGGPAKNIQYF | TGTGCCAGTAGTTCACAGGGACTAGCGGGGGGGCCAGCCAAAAACATTCAGTACTTC
TRBJ1-2 | TRBV10-2 | - | - | CASSVGGAYGYTF | TGCGCCAGCAGTGTGGGGGGGGCCTATGGCTACACCTTC
TRBJ1-1 | TRBV30 | - | - | CAWRSGFVGTEAFF | TGTGCCTGGAGGTCCGGGTTTGTGGGCACTGAAGCTTTCTTT
TRBJ1-2 | TRBV5-1 | - | - | CASSQPAGNIASNYGYTF | TGCGCCAGCAGCCAACCTGCAGGGAATATAGCTTCGAACTATGGCTACACCTTC
TRBJ1-2 | TRBV20-1 | - | - | CSASDGYTF | TGCAGTGCTAGCGACGGCTACACCTTC
TRBJ2-7 | TRBV6-2/TRBV6-3 | - | - | CASSYRGSYYEQYF | TGTGCCAGCAGTTATCGGGGTAGCTACTACGAGCAGTACTTC